This TCR beta chain was captured in a study of T cell repertoires in cytomegalovirus infection. The study's findings and limits: Cumulated frequencies of public TCR beta families served to identify carriers of CMV plus the relevant HLA.

CDR3 size: 18 residues. The germline CDR1 and CDR2 sequences are MGHRA and YSYEKL. V lost 0 bases and J 0 bases, leaving 15 bases between the germline ends. TCRdb ran MiXCR on the reads and lists one entry per CDR3 protein. Among about 570,000 distinct CDR3 sequences listed, about 40% were seen once. Details on this clonotype: The antigen is unknown.

The chain links TRBV4-1 to TRBJ1-3, with D possibly matching TRBD1 (5 bases). The sequence derives from a human donor in good health (CMV status not recorded). Some clones in this sample may be carry-over from other donors' samples. The sequenced sample was cultured PBMCs, obtained from culture after CMV antigen stimulation. CDR3 in DNA: TGCGCCAGCAGCCAAGATATTTCGGCGGGGACCTCTGGAAACACCATATATTTT. Amino acids: CASSQDISAGTSGNTIYF.